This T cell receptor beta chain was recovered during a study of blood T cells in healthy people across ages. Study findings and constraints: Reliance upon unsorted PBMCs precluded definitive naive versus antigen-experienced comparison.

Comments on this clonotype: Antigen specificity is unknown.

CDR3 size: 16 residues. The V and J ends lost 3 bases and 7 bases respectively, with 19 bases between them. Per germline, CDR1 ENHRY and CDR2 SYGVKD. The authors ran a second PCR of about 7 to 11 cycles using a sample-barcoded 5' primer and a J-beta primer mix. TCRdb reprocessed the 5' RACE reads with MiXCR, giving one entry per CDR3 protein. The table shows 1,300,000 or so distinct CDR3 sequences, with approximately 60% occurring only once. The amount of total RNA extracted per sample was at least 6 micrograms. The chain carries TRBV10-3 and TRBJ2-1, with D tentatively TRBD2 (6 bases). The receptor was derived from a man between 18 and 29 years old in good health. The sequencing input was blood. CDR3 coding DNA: TGTGCCATCAGTGAACCGACTATCGGGAGTGAAAATGAGCAGTTCTTC. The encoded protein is CAISEPTIGSENEQFF.